What follows are 23 T cell receptor beta chains derived from one specimen sequenced in a study of blood T cell repertoires in COVID-19. Repertoires were generated with immunoSEQ multiplex PCR, while TCRdb's copy carries only in-frame clones and drops some. The sample consists of some 200,000 clones, over 60% of them appearing once. The sequencing sample was made of peripheral blood. The receptors were sampled from an older woman with acute or convalescent COVID-19.

The rearrangement uses TRBV10-1 and TRBJ2-1; TRBD2 matches 11 bases. The V segment lost 0 bases and the J segment 4 bases; nucleotides outside the gene matches: 2. This CDR3 has 16 residues. Germline-derived CDR1 and CDR2 are WNHNN and SYGVQD (reference sequence). CDR3 nucleotides: TGCGCCAGCAGTGAGTCTGGGACTAGCGGATACAATGAGCAGTTCTTC. Translated, it gives CASSESGTSGYNEQFF.

The J gene is TRBJ1-5, the V gene TRBV6-5; the D is unclear. The CDR3 is 15 amino acids. V was pared by 11 bases and J by 1 base, with 18 bases between. Germline-derived CDR1 and CDR2 are MNHEY and SVGAGI. The CDR3 sequence: CASVEGSLSNQPQHF. Written as DNA, the CDR3 is TGTGCCTCTGTGGAGGGTAGCCTAAGCAATCAGCCCCAGCATTTT.

Turning to this clone: The same CDR3 arises from other DNA sequences in this sample as well. The rearrangement links TRBV19 to TRBJ2-7; the D gene is possibly TRBD2 (6 bases). V lost 0 bases, J lost 2 bases, and 8 bases lay in between. CDR3 length: 14 amino acids. The V gene's germline CDR1 is LNHDA and CDR2 SQIVND (reference sequence). Written as DNA, the CDR3 is TGTGCCAGTAGTATAGAGGGGGGACCCTACGAGCAGTACTTC. Translating it yields CASSIEGGPYEQYF.

The CDR3 loop reads CSVQYAGRGGTEAFF. The CDR3 DNA follows: TGCAGCGTTCAGTATGCGGGAAGGGGAGGAACTGAAGCTTTCTTT. V usage is TRBV29-1 and J usage is TRBJ1-1; D is perhaps TRBD1 (5 bases). Trimming shortened V by 5 bases and J by 5 bases, and 21 bases separated the two germline ends. CDR3 length: 15 amino acids. From germline, CDR1 is SQVTM and CDR2 ANQGSEA.

V usage is TRBV10-2 and J usage is TRBJ1-5; D is uncertain. CDR3 size: 11 residues. Germline assignment: CDR1 WSHSY and CDR2 SAAADI. Trimming stripped 8 bases from V and 11 bases from J, with 13 bases between. CDR3 nucleotides: TGCGCCAGCCAACATGAGGCAGCCCAGCATTTT. It codes for CASQHEAAQHF.

Only a few counts were recorded for this clone. This chain uses TRBV5-4 with TRBJ1-4; D is possibly TRBD1 (5 bases). Trimming pared 4 bases from V and 10 bases from J, leaving 26 bases between. The CDR3 spans 17 residues. Germline CDR1 and CDR2: SGHNT and YYREEE (reference sequence). The CDR3 coding sequence is TGTGCCAGCAGCGCCTTAACCACGGGGGATGGGTGGGGAAAACTGTTTTTT. Amino acids: CASSALTTGDGWGKLFF.

This sequence joins TRBV6-1 and TRBJ2-1, with a possible D match to TRBD1 (7 bases). The CDR3 is made up of 16 amino acids. Germline V gene sequence: CDR1 MNHNS, CDR2 SASEGT. Between the trimmed V and J ends, which lost 0 bases and 7 bases, there was a span of 16 bases. Here the CDR3 reads CASSEAHGGGHNEQFF. CDR3 sequence (DNA): TGTGCCAGCAGTGAAGCGCATGGAGGGGGCCATAATGAGCAGTTCTTC.

This clone was found once. V usage is TRBV3-1 (or the pseudogene TRBV3-2) and J usage is TRBJ1-2; D is possibly TRBD1 (6 bases). The V gene lost 4 bases and the J gene lost 7 bases, with 16 bases spanning the gap. There are 14 residues in the CDR3. CDR1 is LGHDT, CDR2 YNNKEL, per germline (reference sequence). The CDR3 DNA is TGTGCCAGCAGCCCCTCTATACAGGGACGTGGCTACACCTTC. Translated: CASSPSIQGRGYTF.

V is TRBV7-8 and J is TRBJ2-5, with TRBD2 identical over 7 bases. V trimming: 2 bases; J trimming: 4 bases; junction bases outside the gene matches: 7. Germline V gene lookup returns CDR1 SGHVS and CDR2 FQNEAQ. The CDR3 consists of 15 residues. The CDR3 protein is CASSLTGGWGETQYF. For the CDR3, the DNA is TGTGCCAGCAGCTTAACCGGGGGGTGGGGAGAGACCCAGTACTTC. The variable domain in full, completed from reference TRBV7-8 and TRBJ2-5, reads GAGVSQSPRYKVAKRGQDVALRCDPISGHVSLFWYQQALGQGPEFLTYFQNEAQLDKSGLPSDRFFAERPEGSVSTLKIQRTQQEDSAVYLCASSLTGGWGETQYFGPGTRLLVL.

In nucleotides, the CDR3 is TGTGCCAGCAGCAAAGGACAGGGAACGAACACTGAAGCTTTCTTT. It codes for CASSKGQGTNTEAFF. The chain has TRBV21-1 and TRBJ1-1; the tabulated D call, TRBD1, remains unverified against the DNA. TRBV21-1 is an annotated pseudogene. The CDR3 is made up of 15 amino acids.

As regards this clone: The sample contains more than one DNA sequence encoding this CDR3. The CDR3: CASSYGSGGSYEQYF. CDR3 nucleotide sequence: TGTGCCAGCAGTTATGGTAGCGGGGGTTCCTACGAGCAGTACTTC. This chain links TRBV6-5 with TRBJ2-7, with TRBD2 matching 9 bases. This CDR3 is built from 15 residues. V dropped 3 bases and J dropped 1; count of bases not matched to a gene: 4. Germline V lookup: CDR1 MNHEY, CDR2 SVGAGI.

This clone was observed a few times. The rearrangement joins TRBV24-1 to TRBJ1-5; 7 bases align to TRBD1. The CDR3 spans 17 residues. CDR1 KGHDR and CDR2 SFDVKD come from the germline V gene. V was clipped by 5 bases and J by 0 bases; unmatched bases: 9. The CDR3 nucleotides are TGTGCCACCAGTGGGGGGGACAGTTCCTTTAGCAATCAGCCCCAGCATTTT. Residues: CATSGGDSSFSNQPQHF.

The chain's CDR3 is CASSLKGAATNEKLFF. Here the CDR3 DNA reads TGTGCCAGCAGCCTAAAGGGGGCAGCAACTAATGAAAAACTGTTTTTT. The rearrangement links TRBV3-1 (or the pseudogene TRBV3-2) to TRBJ1-4; the match to TRBD1 covers 7 bases. CDR1 LGHDT and CDR2 YNNKEL come from the germline V gene (reference sequence). The CDR3 runs to 16 residues. With V trimmed by 4 bases and J by 0 bases, 5 bases remained unmatched.

The J gene is TRBJ1-3, the V gene TRBV13; 9 bases are shared with TRBD1. The ends lost 5 bases at V and 3 bases at J; junction bases unmatched: 8. CDR3 length: 16 amino acids. Germline V gives CDR1 PRHDT, CDR2 FYEKMQ (reference sequence). CDR3 coding DNA: TGTGCCAGCAGCCCGGGACAGGGAGTTTATGGAAACACCATATATTTT. Its protein is CASSPGQGVYGNTIYF.

The chain uses TRBV12-3 or TRBV12-4 and TRBJ1-1; D call uncertain. The CDR3 sequence is 12 residues long. V dropped 5 bases and J dropped 7 bases, with 11 bases sitting between them. The CDR3 bases are TGTGCCAGCAGTGTGGTACCGGGTGAAGCTTTCTTT. Translated, it gives CASSVVPGEAFF.

The chain couples TRBV5-1 to TRBJ2-2; TRBD2 matches 8 bases. After removal of 4 bases from V and 7 bases from J, the junction contained 9 bases not matched to a gene. CDR3 size: 15 residues. Germline assignment: CDR1 SGHRS and CDR2 YFSETQ. This chain's CDR3 is CASSPGTRSGGELFF. In nucleotides, the CDR3 is TGCGCCAGCAGCCCCGGGACTAGGTCGGGCGGGGAGCTGTTTTTT.

The J gene is TRBJ1-2, the V gene TRBV3-1 (or the pseudogene TRBV3-2); no clear D gene. Between the trimmed V and J ends, which lost 0 bases and 8 bases, there was a span of 10 bases. Germline V gives CDR1 LGHDT, CDR2 YNNKEL (reference sequence). This CDR3 spans 13 amino acids. Written as DNA, the CDR3 is TGTGCCAGCAGCCAAGAACCGGGTACAGGCTACACCTTC. Protein product: CASSQEPGTGYTF.

The gene calls are TRBV30 and TRBJ1-5; the D gene is possibly TRBD1 (6 bases). The V end was cut by 0 bases, the J end by 3 bases, with 9 bases between. Germline CDR1 and CDR2: GTSNPN and SVGIG (reference sequence). The CDR3 has 14 amino acids. In DNA, the CDR3 is TGTGCCTGGAGTGTGGACAGCTCCAATCAGCCCCAGCATTTT. As protein: CAWSVDSSNQPQHF.

The chain couples TRBV6-2 or TRBV6-3 to TRBJ2-1; 9 bases align to TRBD2. The CDR3 extends over 16 amino acids. Germline V gives CDR1 MNHEY, CDR2 SVGEGT. V trimming: 5 bases; J trimming: 4 bases; junction bases outside the gene matches: 9. The CDR3 DNA follows: TGTGCCAGCAGTAAACCGGGACTAGCAGTTTACAATGAGCAGTTCTTC. Residues: CASSKPGLAVYNEQFF.

This clone was seen ten or more times. The chain has TRBV19 and TRBJ2-3; D is undetermined. Germline CDR1 and CDR2: LNHDA and SQIVND (reference sequence). CDR3 length equals 15 residues. The ends were cut back, 7 bases at V and 0 bases at J, with 14 bases in the middle. The CDR3 spells CASKGRGMSTDTQYF. CDR3 coding DNA: TGTGCCAGTAAAGGCCGCGGAATGAGCACAGATACGCAGTATTTT.

V and J are TRBV6-5 and TRBJ1-4; the D is unclear. Germline V lookup: CDR1 MNHEY, CDR2 SVGAGI. Trimming took off 0 bases at V and 3 bases at J, with 11 bases between the two ends. The CDR3 is 16 amino acids. CDR3 bases: TGTGCCAGCAGTTACTCGATGGGAGCCTCTAATGAAAAACTGTTTTTT. It translates to CASSYSMGASNEKLFF.

This rearrangement joins TRBV5-6 to TRBJ2-7; D might be TRBD2 (5 bases). The CDR3 totals 13 residues. Germline CDR1 is SGHDT and CDR2 is YYEEEE. V was shortened by 1 base and J by 6 bases, with 11 bases between the two germline ends. The CDR3 protein is CASSLTARGEQYV. In DNA, the CDR3 is TGTGCCAGCAGCTTGACAGCCCGGGGCGAGCAGTACGTC.

The rearrangement joins TRBV24-1 to TRBJ2-3, with a possible D match to TRBD1 (5 bases). The ends were cut back, 0 bases at V and 6 bases at J, with 9 bases in the middle. CDR3 length equals 14 residues. Germline CDR1 reads KGHDR; CDR2 reads SFDVKD. In DNA form, the CDR3 reads TGTGCCACCAGTGATTTGGGGGCTACGGATACGCAGTATTTT. Its protein product is CATSDLGATDTQYF.